The rows below give T cell receptor beta chains drawn from one sample of a study of T cell responses to AZD1222 COVID-19 vaccine. Repertoires were generated with immunoSEQ multiplex PCR, while TCRdb's copy carries only in-frame clones and drops some. Of 120,000 or so clones listed, roughly 89% were seen once; the top ten hold 8.5% to 14%. The sequences come from peripheral blood, collected on day 0 of MenACWY control vaccination. The source of these receptors is an adult in good health. Both conserved end residues are part of each CDR3. Each record gives: V gene, J gene, CDR3 length, clone size, D gene, CDR3 protein, CDR3 DNA. The D gene is left open where the match is weak. Clone size is stated in some rows and not others, as once, few, many or a class when expanded.

V gene: TRBV21-1; J gene: TRBJ2-2; CDR3 length: 16; clone size: NA; D gene: NA; CDR3 protein: CASGIQRTGNTGELFF; CDR3 DNA: TGTGCCAGCGGGATTCAACGGACAGGGAACACCGGGGAGCTGTTTTTT
V gene: TRBV14; J gene: TRBJ2-7; CDR3 length: 16; clone size: once; D gene: TRBD1; CDR3 protein: CASSQASDRVSAEQYF; CDR3 DNA: TGTGCCAGCAGCCAAGCTTCGGACAGGGTATCGGCCGAGCAGTACTTC
V gene: TRBV7-8; J gene: TRBJ2-5; CDR3 length: 15; clone size: NA; D gene: TRBD2; CDR3 protein: CASSPIAGGGETQYF; CDR3 DNA: TGTGCCAGCAGCCCGATAGCGGGAGGGGGGGAGACCCAGTACTTC
V gene: TRBV10-3; J gene: TRBJ1-5; CDR3 length: 12; clone size: NA; D gene: NA; CDR3 protein: CAISGDNQPQHF; CDR3 DNA: TGTGCCATCAGTGGGGACAATCAGCCCCAGCATTTT
V gene: TRBV19; J gene: TRBJ1-2; CDR3 length: 12; clone size: NA; D gene: TRBD1; CDR3 protein: CASSRQGYGYTF; CDR3 DNA: TGTGCCAGTAGTCGACAGGGATATGGCTACACCTTC
V gene: TRBV6-5; J gene: TRBJ2-2; CDR3 length: 13; clone size: NA; D gene: NA; CDR3 protein: CASSRLNTGELFF; CDR3 DNA: TGTGCCAGCAGTCGGCTTAACACCGGGGAGCTGTTTTTT
V gene: TRBV5-4; J gene: TRBJ1-1; CDR3 length: 13; clone size: once; D gene: NA; CDR3 protein: CASSSLGNTEAFF; CDR3 DNA: TGTGCCAGCAGCTCGCTTGGGAACACTGAAGCTTTCTTT
V gene: TRBV18; J gene: TRBJ1-5; CDR3 length: 15; clone size: once; D gene: TRBD1; CDR3 protein: CASSPEGQGNQPQHF; CDR3 DNA: TGTGCCAGCTCACCAGAGGGACAGGGTAACCAGCCCCAGCATTTT
V gene: TRBV10-2; J gene: TRBJ2-1; CDR3 length: 15; clone size: NA; D gene: NA; CDR3 protein: CASSEVVFSPNEQFF; CDR3 DNA: TGCGCCAGCAGTGAAGTTGTATTTTCCCCCAATGAGCAGTTCTTC
V gene: TRBV5-8; J gene: TRBJ2-5; CDR3 length: 13; clone size: NA; D gene: NA; CDR3 protein: CASSRAATETQYF; CDR3 DNA: TGTGCCAGCAGCCGGGCAGCCACCGAGACCCAGTACTTC
V gene: TRBV19; J gene: TRBJ1-2; CDR3 length: 15; clone size: NA; D gene: TRBD1; CDR3 protein: CASSIGTGANYGYTF; CDR3 DNA: TGTGCCAGTAGTATCGGGACAGGGGCTAACTATGGCTACACCTTC
V gene: TRBV13; J gene: TRBJ2-3; CDR3 length: 15; clone size: NA; D gene: NA; CDR3 protein: CASSRAGGGTDTQYF; CDR3 DNA: TGTGCCAGCAGCCGTGCCGGGGGAGGTACAGATACGCAGTATTTT
V gene: TRBV7-7; J gene: TRBJ2-7; CDR3 length: 15; clone size: NA; D gene: TRBD1; CDR3 protein: CASSAQTGGGYEQYF; CDR3 DNA: TGTGCCAGCAGCGCACAGACAGGGGGCGGGTACGAGCAGTACTTC
V gene: TRBV6-2/TRBV6-3; J gene: TRBJ2-7; CDR3 length: 12; clone size: NA; D gene: NA; CDR3 protein: CASSYVVYEQYF; CDR3 DNA: TGTGCCAGCAGTTACGTAGTTTACGAGCAGTACTTC
V gene: TRBV7-9; J gene: TRBJ2-2; CDR3 length: 15; clone size: NA; D gene: NA; CDR3 protein: CASSLKDLNTGELFF; CDR3 DNA: TGTGCCAGCAGCTTAAAGGACCTGAACACCGGGGAGCTGTTTTTT
V gene: TRBV19; J gene: TRBJ1-4; CDR3 length: 15; clone size: NA; D gene: NA; CDR3 protein: CASSPSRSANEKLFF; CDR3 DNA: TGTGCCAGTAGCCCAAGCCGGAGTGCTAATGAAAAACTGTTTTTT
V gene: TRBV18; J gene: TRBJ1-1; CDR3 length: 14; clone size: NA; D gene: NA; CDR3 protein: CASFVGLGRTEAFF; CDR3 DNA: TGTGCCAGCTTCGTAGGTTTGGGGCGGACTGAAGCTTTCTTT